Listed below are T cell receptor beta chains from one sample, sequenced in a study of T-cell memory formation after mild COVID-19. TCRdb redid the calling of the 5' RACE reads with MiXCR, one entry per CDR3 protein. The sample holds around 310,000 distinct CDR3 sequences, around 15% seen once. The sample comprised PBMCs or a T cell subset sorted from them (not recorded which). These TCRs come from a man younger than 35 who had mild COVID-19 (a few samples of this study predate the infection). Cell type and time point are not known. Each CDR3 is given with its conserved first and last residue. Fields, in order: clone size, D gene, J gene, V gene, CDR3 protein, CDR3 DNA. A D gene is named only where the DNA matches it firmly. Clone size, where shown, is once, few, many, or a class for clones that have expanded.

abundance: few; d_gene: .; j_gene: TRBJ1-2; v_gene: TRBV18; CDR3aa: CASSSTDRGGYGYTF; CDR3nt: TGTGCCAGCTCATCCACGGACCGGGGAGGGTATGGCTACACCTTC
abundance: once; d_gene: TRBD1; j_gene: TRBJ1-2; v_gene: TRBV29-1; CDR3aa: CSVEEWTGYGYTF; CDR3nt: TGCAGCGTTGAAGAGTGGACAGGCTATGGCTACACCTTC
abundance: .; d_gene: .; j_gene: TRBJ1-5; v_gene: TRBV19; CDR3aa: CASTNRQTNQPQHF; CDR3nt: TGTGCCAGTACTAATAGGCAGACGAATCAGCCCCAGCATTTT
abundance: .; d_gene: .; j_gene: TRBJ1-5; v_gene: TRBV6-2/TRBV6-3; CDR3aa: CASSLRVIRNQPQHF; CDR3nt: TGTGCCAGCAGCCTCAGGGTGATTAGGAATCAGCCCCAGCATTTT
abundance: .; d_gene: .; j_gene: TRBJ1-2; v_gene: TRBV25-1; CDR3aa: CASSRETYGYTF; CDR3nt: TGTGCCAGCAGCAGGGAGACGTATGGCTACACCTTC
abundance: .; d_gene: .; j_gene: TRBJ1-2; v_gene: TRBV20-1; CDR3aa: CSAMVGNYGYTF; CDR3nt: TGCAGTGCTATGGTCGGAAATTATGGCTACACCTTC
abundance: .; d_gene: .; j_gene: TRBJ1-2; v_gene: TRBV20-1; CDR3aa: CSGGWGKANYGYTF; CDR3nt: TGCAGTGGCGGTTGGGGGAAAGCTAACTATGGCTACACCTTC
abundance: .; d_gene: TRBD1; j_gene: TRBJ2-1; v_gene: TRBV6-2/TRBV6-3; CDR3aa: CASTYGVLRDSYNEQFF; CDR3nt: TGTGCCAGCACCTACGGGGTCCTCCGGGACAGTTACAATGAGCAGTTCTTC
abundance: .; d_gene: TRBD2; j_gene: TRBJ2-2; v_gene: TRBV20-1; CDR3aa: CSARGGAGGPRELFF; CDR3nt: TGCAGTGCTAGGGGTGGGGCGGGGGGCCCTCGGGAGCTGTTTTTT
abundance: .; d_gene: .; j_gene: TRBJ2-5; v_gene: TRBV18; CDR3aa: CASSGEGVWEETQYF; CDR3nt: TGTGCCAGCTCAGGCGAGGGGGTCTGGGAAGAGACCCAGTACTTC
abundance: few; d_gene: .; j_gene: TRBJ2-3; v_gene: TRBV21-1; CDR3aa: CAFWKQGTQYF; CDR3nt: TGTGCCTTTTGGAAACAGGGGACGCAGTATTTT
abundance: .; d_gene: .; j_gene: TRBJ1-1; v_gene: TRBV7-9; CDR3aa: CASSFVTVNTEAFF; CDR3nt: TGTGCCAGCAGCTTCGTAACAGTGAACACTGAAGCTTTCTTT
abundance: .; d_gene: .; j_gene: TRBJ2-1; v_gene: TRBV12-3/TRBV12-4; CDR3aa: CASQDSQGYNEQFF; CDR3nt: TGTGCCAGCCAGGACAGCCAGGGGTACAATGAGCAGTTCTTC
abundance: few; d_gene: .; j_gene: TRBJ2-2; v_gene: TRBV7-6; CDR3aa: CASSSPDSSTGELFF; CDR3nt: TGTGCCAGCAGCTCCCCAGATAGTTCCACCGGGGAGCTGTTTTTT
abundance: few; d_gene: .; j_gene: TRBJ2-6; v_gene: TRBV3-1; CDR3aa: CASSHRDSLSGANVLTF; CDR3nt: TGTGCCAGCAGCCATAGAGACAGCCTCTCTGGGGCCAACGTCCTGACTTTC
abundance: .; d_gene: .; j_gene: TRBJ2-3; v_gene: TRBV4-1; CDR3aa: CASSQVVGKTQYF; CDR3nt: TGCGCCAGCAGCCAAGTTGTAGGGAAAACGCAGTATTTT
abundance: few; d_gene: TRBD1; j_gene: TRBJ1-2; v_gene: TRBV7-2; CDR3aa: CASSLAGTGYGYTF; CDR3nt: TGTGCCAGCAGCTTAGCTGGGACAGGGTATGGCTACACCTTC
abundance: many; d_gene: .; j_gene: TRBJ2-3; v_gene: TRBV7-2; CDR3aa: CASSLKDTQYF; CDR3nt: TGTGCCAGCAGCTTAAAAGATACGCAGTATTTT
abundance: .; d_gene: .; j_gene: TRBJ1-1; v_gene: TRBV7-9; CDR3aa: CASSSTGVNTEAFF; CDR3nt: TGTGCCAGCAGCTCCACCGGGGTGAACACTGAAGCTTTCTTT
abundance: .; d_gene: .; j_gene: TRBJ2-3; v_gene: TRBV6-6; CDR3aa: CASSYDSGEGEVDTQYF; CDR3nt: TGTGCCAGCAGTTACGACTCGGGGGAAGGGGAGGTAGATACGCAGTATTTT
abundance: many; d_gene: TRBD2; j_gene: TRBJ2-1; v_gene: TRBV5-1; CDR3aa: CASSLTSGGANEQFF; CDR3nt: TGCGCCAGCAGCTTGACCAGCGGGGGTGCTAATGAGCAGTTCTTC
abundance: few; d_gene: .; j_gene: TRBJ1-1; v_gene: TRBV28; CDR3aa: CASSFGRLKTEAFF; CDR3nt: TGTGCCAGCAGTTTCGGGAGGCTCAAAACTGAAGCTTTCTTT
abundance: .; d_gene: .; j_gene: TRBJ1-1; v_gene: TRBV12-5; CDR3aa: CASGLGDGLTEAFF; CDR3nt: TGTGCTAGTGGTTTGGGGGACGGATTAACTGAAGCTTTCTTT
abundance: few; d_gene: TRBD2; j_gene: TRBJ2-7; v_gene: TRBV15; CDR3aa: CATSSGTSGTYEQYF; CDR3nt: TGTGCCACCAGCAGCGGGACTAGCGGTACCTACGAGCAGTACTTC
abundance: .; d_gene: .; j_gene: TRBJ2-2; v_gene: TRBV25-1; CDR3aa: CASSEWTANTGELFF; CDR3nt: TGTGCCAGCAGTGAGTGGACAGCTAACACCGGGGAGCTGTTTTTT
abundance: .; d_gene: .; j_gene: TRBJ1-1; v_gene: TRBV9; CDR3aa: CASSVAPGAEAFF; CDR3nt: TGTGCCAGCAGCGTAGCTCCGGGTGCTGAAGCTTTCTTT
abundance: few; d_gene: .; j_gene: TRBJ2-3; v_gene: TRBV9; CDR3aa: CASSVGFTDTQYF; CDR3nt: TGTGCCAGCAGCGTTGGGTTCACAGATACGCAGTATTTT
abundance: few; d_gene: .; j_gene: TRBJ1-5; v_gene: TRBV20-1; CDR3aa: CSASSRDRKNQPQHF; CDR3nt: TGCAGTGCCTCCTCACGAGACAGGAAAAATCAGCCCCAGCATTTT
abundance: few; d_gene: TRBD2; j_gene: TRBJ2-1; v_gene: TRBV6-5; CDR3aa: CASSRPGRGNRDEQFF; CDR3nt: TGTGCCAGCAGCCGGCCGGGGCGGGGGAATAGGGATGAGCAGTTCTTC
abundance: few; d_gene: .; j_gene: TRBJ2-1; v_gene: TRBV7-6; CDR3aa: CASSTGGRSYNEQFF; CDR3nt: TGTGCCAGCAGTACTGGGGGGCGCTCCTACAATGAGCAGTTCTTC
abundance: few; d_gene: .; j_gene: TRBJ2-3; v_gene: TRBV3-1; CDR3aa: CASSQDPGNPLQYF; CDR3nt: TGTGCCAGCAGCCAAGACCCCGGGAATCCTTTGCAGTATTTT
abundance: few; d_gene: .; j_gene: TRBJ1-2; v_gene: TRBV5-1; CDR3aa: CASSPATVNYGYTF; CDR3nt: TGCGCCAGCAGCCCCGCCACAGTTAACTATGGCTACACCTTC
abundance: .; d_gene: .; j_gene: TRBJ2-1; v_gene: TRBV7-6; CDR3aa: CASSPSPGGAYNEQFF; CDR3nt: TGTGCCAGCAGCCCCTCCCCGGGGGGCGCCTACAATGAGCAGTTCTTC
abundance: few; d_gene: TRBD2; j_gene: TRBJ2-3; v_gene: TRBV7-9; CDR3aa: CASSLAGGQLDTQYF; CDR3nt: TGTGCCAGCAGCTTGGCGGGGGGGCAGTTAGATACGCAGTATTTT
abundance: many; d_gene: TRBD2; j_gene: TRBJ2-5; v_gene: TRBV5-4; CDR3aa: CASSSTSGGEETQYF; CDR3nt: TGTGCCAGCAGCTCCACGAGCGGGGGCGAAGAGACCCAGTACTTC
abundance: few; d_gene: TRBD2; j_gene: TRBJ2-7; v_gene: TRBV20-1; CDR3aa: CSARWRGATYEQYF; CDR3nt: TGCAGTGCTAGGTGGCGGGGGGCTACCTACGAGCAGTACTTC
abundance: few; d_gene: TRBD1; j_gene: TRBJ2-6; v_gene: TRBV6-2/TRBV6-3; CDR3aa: CASSRSRDRWTGANVLTF; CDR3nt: TGTGCCAGCAGTCGTAGCCGGGACAGGTGGACTGGGGCCAACGTCCTGACTTTC
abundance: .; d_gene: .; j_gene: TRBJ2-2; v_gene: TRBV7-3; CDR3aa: CASSQSSHTGELFF; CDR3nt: TGTGCCAGCAGCCAATCGTCCCACACCGGGGAGCTGTTTTTT
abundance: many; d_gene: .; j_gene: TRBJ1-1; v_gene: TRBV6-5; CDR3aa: CASSYRSNGVGTEAFF; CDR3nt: TGTGCCAGCAGTTATCGTTCGAATGGGGTGGGCACTGAAGCTTTCTTT
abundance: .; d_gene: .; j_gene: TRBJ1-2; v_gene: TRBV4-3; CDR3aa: CASSQQNNYGYTF; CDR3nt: TGCGCCAGCAGCCAACAGAATAACTATGGCTACACCTTC
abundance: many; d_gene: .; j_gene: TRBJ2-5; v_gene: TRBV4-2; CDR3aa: CASSHDSQETQYF; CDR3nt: TGTGCCAGCAGCCATGACAGCCAAGAGACCCAGTACTTC
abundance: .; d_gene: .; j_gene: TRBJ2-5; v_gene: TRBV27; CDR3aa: CASSSGLAVGTQYF; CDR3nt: TGTGCCAGCAGTTCCGGCCTAGCAGTGGGGACCCAGTACTTC
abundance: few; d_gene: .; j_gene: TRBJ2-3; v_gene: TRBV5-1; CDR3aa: CASSLIPPGDTQYF; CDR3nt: TGCGCCAGCAGCTTAATCCCCCCGGGAGATACGCAGTATTTT
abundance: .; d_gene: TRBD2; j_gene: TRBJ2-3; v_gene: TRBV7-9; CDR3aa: CASSSLSSGGPLSTDTQYF; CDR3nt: TGTGCCAGCAGCTCCCTGTCTAGCGGGGGCCCCCTTAGCACAGATACGCAGTATTTT
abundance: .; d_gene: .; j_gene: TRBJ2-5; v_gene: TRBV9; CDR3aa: CASSNPTLRAETQYF; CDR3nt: TGTGCCAGCAGCAACCCGACCCTGAGGGCAGAGACCCAGTACTTC
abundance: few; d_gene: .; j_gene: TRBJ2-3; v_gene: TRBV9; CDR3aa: CASSVAWSTDTQYF; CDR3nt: TGTGCCAGCAGCGTGGCCTGGTCCACAGATACGCAGTATTTT
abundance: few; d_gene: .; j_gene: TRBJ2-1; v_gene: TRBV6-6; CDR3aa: CASSYSTGVNEQFF; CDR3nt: TGTGCCAGCAGTTACTCGACCGGGGTTAATGAGCAGTTCTTC
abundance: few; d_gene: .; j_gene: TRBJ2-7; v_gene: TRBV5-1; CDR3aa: CASSLTSYYEQYF; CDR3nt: TGCGCCAGCAGCTTGACATCGTACTACGAGCAGTACTTC
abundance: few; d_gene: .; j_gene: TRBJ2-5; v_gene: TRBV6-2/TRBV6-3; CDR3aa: CASTRRTEQETQYF; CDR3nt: TGTGCCAGCACCAGACGGACGGAACAAGAGACCCAGTACTTC